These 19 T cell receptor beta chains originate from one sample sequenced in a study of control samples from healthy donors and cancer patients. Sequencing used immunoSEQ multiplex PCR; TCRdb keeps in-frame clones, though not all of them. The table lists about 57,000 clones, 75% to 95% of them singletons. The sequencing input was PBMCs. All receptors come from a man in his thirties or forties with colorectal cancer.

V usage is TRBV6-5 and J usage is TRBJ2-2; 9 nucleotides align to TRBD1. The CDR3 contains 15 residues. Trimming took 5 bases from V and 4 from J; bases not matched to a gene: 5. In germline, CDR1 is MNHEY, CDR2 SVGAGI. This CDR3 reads CASSLQGAVTGELFF. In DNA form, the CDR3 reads TGTGCCAGCAGTCTACAGGGGGCGGTCACCGGGGAGCTGTTTTTT.

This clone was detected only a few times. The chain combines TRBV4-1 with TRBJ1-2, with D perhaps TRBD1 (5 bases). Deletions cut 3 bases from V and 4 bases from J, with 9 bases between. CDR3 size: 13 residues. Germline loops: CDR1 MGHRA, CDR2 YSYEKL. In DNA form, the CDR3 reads TGCGCCAGCAGCCAGGGGGAGGGCTATGGCTACACCTTC. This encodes CASSQGEGYGYTF.

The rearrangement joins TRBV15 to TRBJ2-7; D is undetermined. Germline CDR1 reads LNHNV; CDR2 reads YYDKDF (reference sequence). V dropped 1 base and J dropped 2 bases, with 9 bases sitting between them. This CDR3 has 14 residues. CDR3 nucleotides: TGTGCCACCAGCAGAGTAGGGTACGCCTACGAGCAGTACTTC. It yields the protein CATSRVGYAYEQYF.

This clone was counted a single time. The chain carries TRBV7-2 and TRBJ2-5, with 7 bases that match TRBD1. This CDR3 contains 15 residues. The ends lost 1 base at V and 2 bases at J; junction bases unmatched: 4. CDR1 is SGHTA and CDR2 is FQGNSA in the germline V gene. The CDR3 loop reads CASSLEGQLQETQYF. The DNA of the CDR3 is TGTGCCAGCAGCTTAGAGGGACAGCTTCAAGAGACCCAGTACTTC.

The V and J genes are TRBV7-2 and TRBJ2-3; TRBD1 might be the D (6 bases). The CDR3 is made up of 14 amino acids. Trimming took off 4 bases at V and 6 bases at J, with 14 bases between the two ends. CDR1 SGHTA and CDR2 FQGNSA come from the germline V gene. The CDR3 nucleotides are TGTGCCAGCAGCTATGACAGGTTCATTGATACGCAGTATTTT. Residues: CASSYDRFIDTQYF.

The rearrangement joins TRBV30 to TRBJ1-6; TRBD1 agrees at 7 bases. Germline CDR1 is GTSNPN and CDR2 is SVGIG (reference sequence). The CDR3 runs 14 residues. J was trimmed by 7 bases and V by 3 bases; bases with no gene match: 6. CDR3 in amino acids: CAWSAGTDNSPLHF. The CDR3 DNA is TGTGCCTGGAGCGCCGGGACAGACAATTCACCCCTCCACTTT.

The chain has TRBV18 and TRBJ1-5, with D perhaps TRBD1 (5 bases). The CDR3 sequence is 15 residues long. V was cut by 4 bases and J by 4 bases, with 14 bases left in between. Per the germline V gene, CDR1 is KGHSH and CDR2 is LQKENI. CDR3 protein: CASSRGGSNNQPQHF. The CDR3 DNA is TGTGCCAGCTCACGGGGCGGGAGCAATAATCAGCCCCAGCATTTT.

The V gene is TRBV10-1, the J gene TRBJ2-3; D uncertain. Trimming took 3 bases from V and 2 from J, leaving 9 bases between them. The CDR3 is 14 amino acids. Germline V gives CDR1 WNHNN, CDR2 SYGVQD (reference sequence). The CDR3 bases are TGCGCCAGCAGTGACCAACTTCCCACAGATACGCAGTATTTT. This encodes CASSDQLPTDTQYF.

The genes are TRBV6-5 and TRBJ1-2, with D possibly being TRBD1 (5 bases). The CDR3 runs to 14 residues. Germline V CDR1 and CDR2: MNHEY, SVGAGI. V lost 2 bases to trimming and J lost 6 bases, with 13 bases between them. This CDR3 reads CASSYDAGTNGYTF. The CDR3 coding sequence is TGTGCCAGCAGTTACGACGCAGGGACGAATGGCTACACCTTC.

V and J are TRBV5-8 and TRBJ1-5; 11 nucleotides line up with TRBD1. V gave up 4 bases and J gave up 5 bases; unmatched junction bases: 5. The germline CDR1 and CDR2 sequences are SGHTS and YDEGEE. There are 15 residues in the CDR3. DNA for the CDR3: TGTGCCAGCAGCAGGTGGACAGGGGGCGATCAGCCCCAGCATTTT. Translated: CASSRWTGGDQPQHF.

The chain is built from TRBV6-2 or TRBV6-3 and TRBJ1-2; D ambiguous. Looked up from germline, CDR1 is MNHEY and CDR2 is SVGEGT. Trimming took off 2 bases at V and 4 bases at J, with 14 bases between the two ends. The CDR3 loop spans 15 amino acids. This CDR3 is CASSYRRAEIYGYTF. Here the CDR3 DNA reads TGTGCCAGCAGTTACAGGCGGGCCGAGATCTATGGCTACACCTTC.

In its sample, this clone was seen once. DNA for the CDR3: TGTGCCAGTAGTATCTCGCAGGGGGACGTTGAAAAACTGTTTTTT. Translation gives CASSISQGDVEKLFF. This chain uses TRBV19 with TRBJ1-4, with 7 bases aligning to TRBD1. The V and J ends lost 3 bases and 7 bases, in that order; junction bases with no gene match: 8. Germline V gene data show CDR1 as LNHDA and CDR2 as SQIVND (reference sequence). The CDR3 has 15 residues.

This CDR3 is CASQEILPYEQYV. As DNA, the CDR3 is TGTGCCAGCCAAGAAATCCTACCCTACGAGCAGTACGTC. This chain links TRBV21-1 with TRBJ2-7; the D call of TRBD2 is as the table states it, not checked on the DNA. TRBV21-1 is shown as a pseudogene. This CDR3 comprises 13 residues.

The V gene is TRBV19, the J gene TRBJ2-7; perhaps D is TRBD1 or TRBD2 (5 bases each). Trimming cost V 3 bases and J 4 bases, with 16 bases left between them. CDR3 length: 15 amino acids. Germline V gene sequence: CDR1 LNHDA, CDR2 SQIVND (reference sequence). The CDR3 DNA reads TGTGCCAGTAGTATTCTACCGGGGCCCCCATACGAGCAGTACTTC. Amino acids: CASSILPGPPYEQYF.

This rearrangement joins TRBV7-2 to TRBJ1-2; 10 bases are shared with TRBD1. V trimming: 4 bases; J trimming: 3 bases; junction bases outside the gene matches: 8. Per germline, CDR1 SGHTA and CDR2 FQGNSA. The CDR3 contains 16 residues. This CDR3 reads CASSSPTGGGHYGYTF. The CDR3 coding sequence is TGTGCCAGCAGCTCCCCGACAGGGGGCGGGCACTATGGCTACACCTTC.

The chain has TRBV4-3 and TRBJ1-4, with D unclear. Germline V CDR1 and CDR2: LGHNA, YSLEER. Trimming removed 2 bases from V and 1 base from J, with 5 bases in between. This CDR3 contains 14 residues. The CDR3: CASSQFITNEKLFF. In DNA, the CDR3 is TGCGCCAGCAGCCAATTTATAACTAATGAAAAACTGTTTTTT.

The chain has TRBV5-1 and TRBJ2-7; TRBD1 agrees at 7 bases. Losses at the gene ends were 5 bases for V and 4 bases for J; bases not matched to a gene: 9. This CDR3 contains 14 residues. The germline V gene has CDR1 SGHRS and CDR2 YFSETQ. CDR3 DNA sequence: TGCGCCAGCAGGTCTGAACAGGGGTCTTACGAGCAGTACTTC. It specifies CASRSEQGSYEQYF.

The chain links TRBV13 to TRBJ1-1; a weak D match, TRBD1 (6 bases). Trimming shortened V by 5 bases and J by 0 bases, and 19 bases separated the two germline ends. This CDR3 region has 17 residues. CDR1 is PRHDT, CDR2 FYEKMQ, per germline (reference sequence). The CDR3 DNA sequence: TGTGCCAGCAGCCCAGACCGAGGGGGGCAAATGAACACTGAAGCTTTCTTT. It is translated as CASSPDRGGQMNTEAFF.

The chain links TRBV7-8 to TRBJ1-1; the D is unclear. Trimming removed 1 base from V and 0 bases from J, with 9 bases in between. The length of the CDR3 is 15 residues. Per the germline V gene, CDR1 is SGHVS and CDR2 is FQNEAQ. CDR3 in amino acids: CASSLDRLMNTEAFF. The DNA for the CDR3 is TGTGCCAGCAGCTTAGACCGACTCATGAACACTGAAGCTTTCTTT.